A single sample is the source of the 6 T cell receptor beta chains below, sequenced in a study of blood T cell repertoires in COVID-19. Here immunoSEQ multiplex PCR was the method, and the copy in TCRdb shows in-frame clones only, minus some. This sample has over 150,000 clones; approximately 79% occur once, and the top ten carry under 20%. The sequenced sample was PBMCs or T cells enriched from blood (not recorded which). These receptors all come from a woman aged 70-85 years in a cohort exposed to, infected with or recovered from COVID-19 (not recorded which).

The genes are TRBV21-1 and TRBJ2-1; the DNA was not used to check the table's D call, TRBD2. TRBV21-1 is described as a pseudogene. The CDR3 is made up of 15 amino acids. The CDR3 sequence is CASSKDPSRYNEQFF. In DNA, the CDR3 is TGTGCCAGCAGCAAAGATCCTAGCAGATACAATGAGCAGTTCTTC.

The V gene is TRBV5-1, the J gene TRBJ1-1; 9 positions agree with TRBD1. V shed 3 bases, J shed 5 bases, and the junction held 8 bases outside the gene matches. This CDR3 spans 15 amino acids. Germline values: CDR1 SGHRS, CDR2 YFSETQ. This CDR3 is CASSSGTGMGTEAFF. CDR3 coding DNA: TGCGCCAGCAGCTCGGGGACAGGGATGGGGACTGAAGCTTTCTTT. Full variable domain (remainder filled in from reference TRBV5-1 and TRBJ1-1): KAGVTQTPRYLIKTRGQQVTLSCSPISGHRSVSWYQQTPGQGLQFLFEYFSETQRNKGNFPGRFSGRQFSNSRSEMNVSTLELGDSALYLCASSSGTGMGTEAFFGQGTRLTVV.

The J gene is TRBJ2-1, the V gene TRBV5-6, with TRBD2 matching 10 bases. With V trimmed by 3 bases and J by 4 bases, 10 bases remained unmatched. This CDR3 comprises 17 residues. CDR1 and CDR2 (germline): SGHDT, YYEEEE. CDR3 protein: CASSSNPGLARYNEQFF. Written as DNA, the CDR3 is TGTGCCAGCAGCTCTAATCCGGGACTAGCGAGGTACAATGAGCAGTTCTTC.

The chain employs TRBV2 and TRBJ2-7, with 12 bases that match TRBD2. The germline gives CDR1 SNHLY, CDR2 FYNNEI. The J segment lost 6 bases and the V segment lost 6 bases, leaving 6 bases of the junction unmatched. The CDR3 totals 14 residues. CDR3 amino acids: CASSPTSGRTEQYF. As DNA, the CDR3 is TGTGCCAGCAGCCCGACTAGCGGGAGAACCGAGCAGTACTTC.

The chain has TRBV3-1 (or the pseudogene TRBV3-2) and TRBJ2-3; 11 bases agree with TRBD2. V dropped 1 base and J dropped 0; count of bases not matched to a gene: 3. The CDR3 has 17 amino acids. The germline V gene has CDR1 LGHDT and CDR2 YNNKEL (reference sequence). CDR3 protein: CASSQVVAGGSTDTQYF. CDR3 bases: TGTGCCAGCAGCCAAGTGGTAGCGGGAGGGAGCACAGATACGCAGTATTTT.

This chain's CDR3 is CASSQFERETIYF. The CDR3 DNA reads TGTGCCAGCAGCCAATTTGAGAGGGAGACCATATATTTT. This chain joins TRBV3-1 (or the pseudogene TRBV3-2) and TRBJ1-3; D gene unclear. V was trimmed by 2 bases and J by 10 bases, leaving 12 bases between them. The CDR3 is 13 residues long. Germline CDR1 is LGHDT and CDR2 is YNNKEL (reference sequence).